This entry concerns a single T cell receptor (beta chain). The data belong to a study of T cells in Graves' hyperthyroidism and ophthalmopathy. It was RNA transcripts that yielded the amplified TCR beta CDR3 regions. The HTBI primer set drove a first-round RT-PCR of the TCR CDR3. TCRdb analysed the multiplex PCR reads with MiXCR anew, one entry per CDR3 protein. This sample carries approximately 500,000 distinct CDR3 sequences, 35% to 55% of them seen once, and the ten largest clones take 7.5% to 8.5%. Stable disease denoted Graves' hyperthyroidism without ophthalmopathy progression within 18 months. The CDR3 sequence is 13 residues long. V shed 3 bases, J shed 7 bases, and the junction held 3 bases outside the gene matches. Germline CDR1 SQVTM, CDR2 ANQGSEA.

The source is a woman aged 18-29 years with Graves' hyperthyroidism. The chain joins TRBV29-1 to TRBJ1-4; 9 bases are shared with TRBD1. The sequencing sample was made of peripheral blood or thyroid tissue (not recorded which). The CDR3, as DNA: TGCAGCGTTGATGGACAGGGGCTTGAAAAACTGTTTTTT. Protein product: CSVDGQGLEKLFF.